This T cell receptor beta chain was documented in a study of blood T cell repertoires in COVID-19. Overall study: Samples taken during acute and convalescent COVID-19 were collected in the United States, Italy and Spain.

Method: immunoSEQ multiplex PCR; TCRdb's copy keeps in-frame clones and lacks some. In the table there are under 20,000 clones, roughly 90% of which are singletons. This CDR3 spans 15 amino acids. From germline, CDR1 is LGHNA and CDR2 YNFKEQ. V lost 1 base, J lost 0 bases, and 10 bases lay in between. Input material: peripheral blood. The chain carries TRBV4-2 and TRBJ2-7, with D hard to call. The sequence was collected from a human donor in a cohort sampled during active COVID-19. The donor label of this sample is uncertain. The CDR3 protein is CASSQGAAYSYEQYF. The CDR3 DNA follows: TGTGCCAGCAGCCAAGGGGCAGCCTACTCCTACGAGCAGTACTTC.